These 29 T cell receptor beta chains came from one sample sequenced in a study of cytomegalovirus exposure and HLA in healthy donors. The PCR used 60 Vbeta and 13 Jbeta primers. Data came from immunoSEQ multiplex PCR; TCRdb stores just in-frame clones and leaves some out. The table includes roughly 290,000 clones, over 85% detected once. Sequenced: PBMCs. These receptor sequences come from a woman between 18 and 29 years old in good health and CMV-seronegative.

The V call is TRBV11-2, the J call TRBJ1-2, with 8 bases matching TRBD1. The germline CDR1 and CDR2 sequences are SGHAT and FQNNGV. The CDR3 is 14 residues long. The V segment lost 5 bases and the J segment 6 bases; nucleotides outside the gene matches: 8. This CDR3 reads CASSLWTGNHGYTF. CDR3 DNA sequence: TGTGCCAGCAGCCTATGGACAGGGAACCATGGCTACACCTTC.

The chain links TRBV9 to TRBJ2-7; the D is unclear. Trimming took 0 bases from V and 1 from J, leaving 8 bases between them. Germline CDR1 is SGDLS and CDR2 is YYNGEE. The length of the CDR3 is 14 residues. Written as DNA, the CDR3 is TGTGCCAGCAGCGTAGAAGGCAGGTCCTACGAGCAGTACTTC. Residues: CASSVEGRSYEQYF.

The genes are TRBV7-7 and TRBJ2-2; D ambiguous. The CDR3 length is 17 residues. Trimming shortened V by 2 bases and J by 1 base, and 14 bases separated the two germline ends. The germline gives CDR1 SSHAT, CDR2 FNYEAQ (reference sequence). The CDR3 coding sequence is TGTGCCAGCAGCTTATTGGAACAGACGCTGAACACCGGGGAGCTGTTTTTT. Translation: CASSLLEQTLNTGELFF.

The chain carries TRBV7-9 and TRBJ1-5; 12 bases agree with TRBD1. Germline loops: CDR1 SEHNR, CDR2 FQNEAQ (reference sequence). The V segment lost 3 bases and the J segment 6 bases; nucleotides outside the gene matches: 9. This CDR3 is built from 17 residues. CDR3: CASSFGTGGTAGQPQHF. In nucleotides, the CDR3 is TGTGCCAGCAGCTTTGGGACAGGGGGCACCGCAGGTCAGCCCCAGCATTTT.

The count of this clone is one. The CDR3 nucleotides are TGCGCCAGCAGCTTGGATGGACAGGCCTATGGCTACACCTTC. Translated: CASSLDGQAYGYTF. The J gene is TRBJ1-2, the V gene TRBV5-1; TRBD1 matches 7 bases. This CDR3 spans 14 amino acids. V gave up 0 bases and J gave up 4 bases; unmatched junction bases: 3. Germline V gene sequence: CDR1 SGHRS, CDR2 YFSETQ.

V and J are TRBV15 and TRBJ1-5; TRBD1 matches at 9 bases. After removal of 9 bases from V and 4 bases from J, the junction contained 4 bases not matched to a gene. Looked up from germline, CDR1 is LNHNV and CDR2 is YYDKDF (reference sequence). The CDR3 covers 13 residues. CDR3 residues: CATTGTGNQPQHF. DNA of the CDR3: TGTGCCACGACCGGGACAGGGAATCAGCCCCAGCATTTT.

The gene calls are TRBV27 and TRBJ2-7; D perhaps matches TRBD2 (6 bases). The germline V gene has CDR1 MNHEY and CDR2 SMNVEV (reference sequence). The V end was cut by 4 bases, the J end by 0 bases, with 13 bases between. CDR3 length: 15 residues. The CDR3 DNA is TGTGCCAGCAGTTCCCGCGGGATGTACTCCTACGAGCAGTACTTC. Its translation is CASSSRGMYSYEQYF.

The CDR3 reads CSVERRDRDTEAFF. CDR3 coding DNA: TGCAGCGTTGAACGGCGGGACAGGGACACTGAAGCTTTCTTT. J is TRBJ1-1 and V is TRBV29-1; 9 bases agree with TRBD1. Germline values: CDR1 SQVTM, CDR2 ANQGSEA. V shed 2 bases, J shed 3 bases, and the junction held 4 bases outside the gene matches. The CDR3 consists of 14 residues.

The chain joins TRBV6-6 to TRBJ1-2; 8 nucleotides match TRBD1. The CDR3 is 13 amino acids. Germline V gene data show CDR1 as MNHNY and CDR2 as SVGAGI (reference sequence). V was clipped by 6 bases and J by 3 bases; unmatched bases: 3. The CDR3 DNA is TGTGCCAGCAGCCCGACAGGGGACTATGGCTACACCTTC. Translated, it gives CASSPTGDYGYTF.

This chain connects TRBV30 to TRBJ1-6; 10 bases match TRBD1. The trim removed 2 bases at V and 0 bases at J, leaving 4 bases unmatched. This CDR3 is built from 17 residues. Germline CDR1 GTSNPN, CDR2 SVGIG (reference sequence). CDR3 DNA sequence: TGTGCCTGGAGTACGGACAGGGGGAGCTCCTATAATTCACCCCTCCACTTT. As protein: CAWSTDRGSSYNSPLHF.

The sample holds one count of this clone. The CDR3 is CASSATLGQDPSYEQYF. In DNA, the CDR3 is TGTGCCAGCAGTGCGACGCTGGGACAGGATCCTTCCTACGAGCAGTACTTC. The chain links TRBV25-1 to TRBJ2-7; 8 nucleotides align to TRBD1. Germline V gene lookup returns CDR1 MGHDK and CDR2 SYGVNS. The CDR3 has 17 residues. The V segment lost 4 bases and the J segment 1 base; nucleotides outside the gene matches: 12.

The V call is TRBV5-4, the J call TRBJ1-5; D not resolved. This CDR3 is built from 13 residues. Per the germline V gene, CDR1 is SGHNT and CDR2 is YYREEE (reference sequence). V lost 0 bases, J lost 5 bases, and 6 bases lay in between. DNA of the CDR3: TGTGCCAGCAGCTTGGGGACTGATCAGCCCCAGCATTTT. It specifies CASSLGTDQPQHF.

A single count supports this clone. The chain employs TRBV27 and TRBJ2-2, with TRBD2 matching over 11 bases. V trimming: 8 bases; J trimming: 6 bases; junction bases outside the gene matches: 5. Germline-derived CDR1 and CDR2 are MNHEY and SMNVEV (reference sequence). This CDR3 has 14 residues. The CDR3 protein is CASSLGLAAGELFF. CDR3 sequence (DNA): TGTGCCAGCTCCTTGGGACTAGCGGCCGGGGAGCTGTTTTTT.

The V gene is TRBV4-2, the J gene TRBJ2-7; possibly TRBD2 for D (7 bases). There are 15 residues in the CDR3. Germline CDR1 LGHNA, CDR2 YNFKEQ. Trimming left V 0 bases short and J 2 bases short, with 11 bases between. CDR3 DNA: TGTGCCAGCAGCCAAGAGCGGGGGCCGACCTACGAGCAGTACTTC. It encodes CASSQERGPTYEQYF.

The chain uses TRBV2 and TRBJ1-5; the match to TRBD1 covers 11 bases. V was pared by 4 bases and J by 6 bases, with 5 bases of the junction left unmatched. This CDR3 contains 15 residues. Per germline, CDR1 SNHLY and CDR2 FYNNEI. CDR3 sequence (DNA): TGTGCCAGCAGTGGAGGACAGGGGGCGTTTCAGCCCCAGCATTTT. This codes for CASSGGQGAFQPQHF.

The chain employs TRBV2 and TRBJ1-4; 7 nucleotides line up with TRBD1. CDR3 size: 14 residues. In germline, CDR1 is SNHLY, CDR2 FYNNEI. V lost 3 bases to trimming and J lost 8 bases; unmatched junction nucleotides: 6. CDR3 in amino acids: CASSEPPGGEKLFF. Here the CDR3 DNA reads TGTGCCAGCAGTGAGCCTCCAGGGGGGGAAAAACTGTTTTTT. The complete variable domain, with remaining parts taken from reference TRBV2 and TRBJ1-4, reads EPEVTQTPSHQVTQMGQEVILRCVPISNHLYFYWYRQILGQKVEFLVSFYNNEISEKSEIFDDQFSVERPDGSNFTLKIRSTKLEDSAMYFCASSEPPGGEKLFFGSGTQLSVL.

The chain is built from TRBV5-1 and TRBJ2-7; the D gene is possibly TRBD1 (8 bases). Germline CDR1 reads SGHRS; CDR2 reads YFSETQ. Trimming removed 4 bases at V and 5 bases at J, with 16 bases between. The CDR3 runs 14 residues. This chain's CDR3 is CASSPQGGRDEQYF. As DNA, the CDR3 is TGCGCCAGCAGCCCACAGGGGGGGCGGGACGAGCAGTACTTC.

This chain uses TRBV5-4 with TRBJ2-3; TRBD2 matches at 9 bases. Trimming cost V 5 bases and J 2 bases; bases outside gene matches: 6. CDR1 and CDR2 (germline): SGHNT, YYREEE (reference sequence). The CDR3 loop spans 15 amino acids. CDR3 nucleotide sequence: TGTGCCAGCAGGGGCGGGGGGGCCCACACAGATACGCAGTATTTT. As protein: CASRGGGAHTDTQYF. The variable domain in full, with the rest retrieved from reference TRBV5-4 and TRBJ2-3, is ETGVTQSPTHLIKTRGQQVTLRCSSQSGHNTVSWYQQALGQGPQFIFQYYREEENGRGNFPPRFSGLQFPNYSSELNVNALELDDSALYLCASRGGGAHTDTQYFGPGTRLTVL.

Of note for this clone: This same CDR3 is encoded by further DNA sequences in the sample. The gene calls are TRBV9 and TRBJ1-2; tentatively, D is TRBD1 (5 bases). Trimming removed 0 bases at V and 3 bases at J, with 9 bases between. The CDR3 is 14 amino acids. Germline V gene data show CDR1 as SGDLS and CDR2 as YYNGEE. DNA of the CDR3: TGTGCCAGCAGCGTAGGCCAGGGTGACTATGGCTACACCTTC. As protein: CASSVGQGDYGYTF. Combining the CDR3 with reference TRBV9 and TRBJ1-2 gives the whole variable domain DSGVTQTPKHLITATGQRVTLRCSPRSGDLSVYWYQQSLDQGLQFLIQYYNGEERAKGNILERFSAQQFPDLHSELNLSSLELGDSALYFCASSVGQGDYGYTFGSGTRLTVV.

The DNA for the CDR3 is TGTGCCAGCGGGGAGGGGATGAAGCCCTACGAGCAGTACTTC. This codes for CASGEGMKPYEQYF. This sequence joins TRBV27 and TRBJ2-5; 7 nucleotides line up with TRBD2. The J call is in doubt because the DNA end fits TRBJ2-7 better. Germline V gene sequence: CDR1 MNHEY, CDR2 SMNVEV (reference sequence). CDR3 length: 14 residues.

This chain connects TRBV5-1 to TRBJ1-4; 8 nucleotides align to TRBD1. Germline V gives CDR1 SGHRS, CDR2 YFSETQ. This CDR3 comprises 13 residues. With 6 bases clipped from V and 7 bases from J, the junction kept 5 bases outside the gene matches. CDR3 residues: CASNTGGAEKLFF. CDR3 in DNA: TGCGCCAGCAATACAGGGGGAGCTGAAAAACTGTTTTTT.

This clone came up a few times. The rearrangement links TRBV6-6 to TRBJ1-1; TRBD1 aligns across 8 bases. Germline lookup yields CDR1 MNHNY and CDR2 SVGAGI (reference sequence). The CDR3 consists of 15 residues. The V segment lost 5 bases and the J segment 0 bases; nucleotides outside the gene matches: 5. The CDR3 coding sequence is TGTGCCAGCAGTCCTATGACAGGGGTGAACACTGAAGCTTTCTTT. Protein product: CASSPMTGVNTEAFF.

For the CDR3, the DNA is TGTGCCAGCAGCGTAGATCTTGGAAGCGGCAATGAGCAGTTCTTC. As protein: CASSVDLGSGNEQFF. V is TRBV9 and J is TRBJ2-1; perhaps TRBD2 as D (5 bases). This CDR3 region has 15 residues. Germline loops: CDR1 SGDLS, CDR2 YYNGEE. Trimming took 0 bases from V and 6 from J, leaving 13 bases between them.

The chain links TRBV4-1 to TRBJ2-5, with D possibly matching TRBD2 (7 bases). This CDR3 spans 15 amino acids. V was cut by 1 base and J by 10 bases, with 19 bases left in between. The germline V gene encodes CDR1 MGHRA and CDR2 YSYEKL. CDR3 sequence: CASSQGFSGGSVQYF. CDR3 nucleotide sequence: TGCGCCAGCAGCCAAGGGTTCTCGGGGGGCTCGGTCCAGTACTTC.

The chain employs TRBV19 and TRBJ1-2; a possible D gene is TRBD1 (5 bases). CDR3 length equals 16 residues. Trimming shortened V by 0 bases and J by 4 bases, and 15 bases separated the two germline ends. CDR1 is LNHDA, CDR2 SQIVND, per germline (reference sequence). As DNA, the CDR3 is TGTGCCAGTAGTATAGAAATAGGGGCAAACCCCTATGGCTACACCTTC. It codes for CASSIEIGANPYGYTF.

The chain employs TRBV15 and TRBJ2-3, with D hard to call. Trimming took off 5 bases at V and 2 bases at J, with 14 bases between the two ends. The germline V gene has CDR1 LNHNV and CDR2 YYDKDF (reference sequence). The CDR3 consists of 15 residues. CDR3 amino acids: CATSFGRGLTDTQYF. The CDR3 DNA sequence: TGTGCCACCAGCTTCGGCCGCGGCCTCACAGATACGCAGTATTTT.

The rearrangement uses TRBV6-6 and TRBJ1-5; TRBD1 aligns across 9 bases. Germline CDR1 and CDR2: MNHNY and SVGAGI (reference sequence). The length of the CDR3 is 14 residues. The J segment lost 7 bases and the V segment lost 5 bases, leaving 6 bases of the junction unmatched. CDR3 loop: CASSSDRGAQPQHF. The CDR3, as DNA: TGTGCCAGCAGTAGCGACAGGGGGGCGCAGCCCCAGCATTTT.

V usage is TRBV2 and J usage is TRBJ2-1; 9 bases match TRBD1. J lost 10 bases, V lost 5 bases, and 6 bases had no gene match. The CDR3 length is 13 residues. The germline V gene encodes CDR1 SNHLY and CDR2 FYNNEI. The DNA for the CDR3 is TGTGCCAGCAGTAGGACAGGGGAGTTAGAGCAGTTCTTC. This translates into CASSRTGELEQFF.

This chain links TRBV7-9 with TRBJ2-1; D uncertain. Per germline, CDR1 SEHNR and CDR2 FQNEAQ (reference sequence). The length of the CDR3 is 14 residues. V lost 5 bases and J 5 bases, leaving 13 bases between the germline ends. CDR3: CASSSYVLNNEQFF. The CDR3 nucleotides are TGTGCCAGCAGCAGCTATGTGCTAAACAATGAGCAGTTCTTC.